Below, 11 T cell receptor beta chains from the same sample are listed, as sequenced in a study of control samples from healthy donors and cancer patients. TCRdb's table, derived via immunoSEQ multiplex PCR, lists solely in-frame clones and lacks some. The sample shows approximately 150,000 clones, just over 95% of them seen only once. Sequencing was done on a sample of blood. The receptors here all came from a woman in her 30s in good health.

This clone was seen once. This chain uses TRBV10-3 with TRBJ2-2; D not resolved. V was shortened by 1 base and J by 2 bases, with 8 bases between the two germline ends. The CDR3 consists of 15 residues. Germline CDR1 is ENHRY and CDR2 is SYGVKD. The CDR3 region has the DNA TGTGCCATCAGTGAGTTGGAAGTAAACACCGGGGAGCTGTTTTTT. It encodes CAISELEVNTGELFF.

V usage is TRBV5-1 and J usage is TRBJ1-2; D is undetermined. This CDR3 region has 16 residues. Trimming took 0 bases from V and 8 from J, leaving 20 bases between them. The germline V gene encodes CDR1 SGHRS and CDR2 YFSETQ. The CDR3 DNA follows: TGCGCCAGCAGCTTGGAACACGGAGAGGGTATGTGGGGCTACACCTTC. This translates into CASSLEHGEGMWGYTF. Drawing the rest from reference TRBV5-1 and TRBJ1-2, the complete variable domain is KAGVTQTPRYLIKTRGQQVTLSCSPISGHRSVSWYQQTPGQGLQFLFEYFSETQRNKGNFPGRFSGRQFSNSRSEMNVSTLELGDSALYLCASSLEHGEGMWGYTFGSGTRLTVV.

This chain uses TRBV28 with TRBJ1-5, with D perhaps matching TRBD1 (6 bases). The V end lost 2 bases, the J end lost 3 bases, and 17 bases lay between the germline ends. The CDR3 has 17 residues. Germline V gene lookup returns CDR1 MDHEN and CDR2 SYDVKM. CDR3 coding DNA: TGTGCCAGCAGTTTAAGGGGGTTTAGGGACAACAATCAGCCCCAGCATTTT. Its translation is CASSLRGFRDNNQPQHF. Looking up the rest from reference TRBV28 and TRBJ1-5 gives the full variable domain: DVKVTQSSRYLVKRTGEKVFLECVQDMDHENMFWYRQDPGLGLRLIYFSYDVKMKEKGDIPEGYSVSREKKERFSLILESASTNQTSMYLCASSLRGFRDNNQPQHFGDGTRLSIL.

This chain links TRBV5-1 with TRBJ2-5, with D perhaps being TRBD1 or TRBD2 (5 bases each). CDR1 is SGHRS, CDR2 YFSETQ, per germline. V lost 1 base to trimming and J lost 5 bases, with 12 bases between them. The CDR3 has 14 residues. The CDR3 here is CASSLMAGTETQYF. In DNA form, the CDR3 reads TGCGCCAGCAGCTTGATGGCAGGGACGGAGACCCAGTACTTC.

The chain has TRBV7-8 and TRBJ1-2; D call uncertain. Trimming took 3 bases from V and 3 from J, leaving 14 bases between them. CDR1 SGHVS and CDR2 FQNEAQ come from the germline V gene. This CDR3 is 15 amino acids long. The CDR3 nucleotides are TGTGCCAGCAGCTTCCGATTGCCGGCGGACTATGGCTACACCTTC. Translating gives CASSFRLPADYGYTF.

V is TRBV28 and J is TRBJ1-3; D is possibly TRBD1 (6 bases). V was pared by 4 bases and J by 16 bases, with 17 bases between. This CDR3 region has 12 residues. Germline CDR1 and CDR2: MDHEN and SYDVKM. The DNA for the CDR3 is TGTGCCAGCAGTTCAGGACCCGGACAGAAGTATTTT. This gives the protein CASSSGPGQKYF.

V is TRBV6-1 and J is TRBJ2-7; D is undetermined. With 2 bases removed from V and 2 bases from J, the gap between germline ends came to 10 bases. This CDR3 has 14 residues. Germline V gives CDR1 MNHNS, CDR2 SASEGT. The DNA of the CDR3 is TGTGCCAGCAGTGAATTTTCTCTTGCCTACGAGCAGTACTTC. Its protein product is CASSEFSLAYEQYF.

The chain employs TRBV23-1 and TRBJ2-3, with 7 bases fitting TRBD1. TRBV23-1 is marked as an open reading frame, function uncertain. The ends lost 0 bases at V and 0 bases at J; junction bases unmatched: 6. This CDR3 contains 17 residues. CDR3 amino acids: CASSQSGGQVSTDTQYF. The CDR3 nucleotides are TGCGCCAGCAGTCAATCTGGCGGACAGGTCAGCACAGATACGCAGTATTTT.

The rearrangement uses TRBV11-3 and TRBJ1-1; D uncertain. CDR3 length: 13 amino acids. V shed 1 base and J shed 3 bases, with 6 bases lying between them. CDR1 is SGHNT and CDR2 is YENEEA in the germline V gene. The CDR3 region has the DNA TGTGCCAGCAGCTTAGTAGCTTACACTGAAGCTTTCTTT. Translating gives CASSLVAYTEAFF.

The count of this clone is one. Other DNA variants within this sample encode the same CDR3. The chain uses TRBV3-1 (or the pseudogene TRBV3-2) and TRBJ1-1, with unresolved D. This CDR3 contains 13 residues. Germline-derived CDR1 and CDR2 are LGHDT and YNNKEL (reference sequence). V dropped 3 bases and J dropped 0 bases, with 5 bases sitting between them. The CDR3, as DNA: TGTGCCAGCAGCCAGGGAGTGAACACTGAAGCTTTCTTT. It codes for CASSQGVNTEAFF.

The chain employs TRBV19 and TRBJ2-4; possible D gene TRBD1, 6 bases. The V and J ends lost 9 bases and 2 bases respectively, with 17 bases between them. The CDR3 has 15 residues. Germline lookup yields CDR1 LNHDA and CDR2 SQIVND (reference sequence). For the CDR3, the DNA is TGTGCCAGCAGCTTTTTACAGGGCCCCAAAAACATTCAGTACTTC. This sequence encodes CASSFLQGPKNIQYF.